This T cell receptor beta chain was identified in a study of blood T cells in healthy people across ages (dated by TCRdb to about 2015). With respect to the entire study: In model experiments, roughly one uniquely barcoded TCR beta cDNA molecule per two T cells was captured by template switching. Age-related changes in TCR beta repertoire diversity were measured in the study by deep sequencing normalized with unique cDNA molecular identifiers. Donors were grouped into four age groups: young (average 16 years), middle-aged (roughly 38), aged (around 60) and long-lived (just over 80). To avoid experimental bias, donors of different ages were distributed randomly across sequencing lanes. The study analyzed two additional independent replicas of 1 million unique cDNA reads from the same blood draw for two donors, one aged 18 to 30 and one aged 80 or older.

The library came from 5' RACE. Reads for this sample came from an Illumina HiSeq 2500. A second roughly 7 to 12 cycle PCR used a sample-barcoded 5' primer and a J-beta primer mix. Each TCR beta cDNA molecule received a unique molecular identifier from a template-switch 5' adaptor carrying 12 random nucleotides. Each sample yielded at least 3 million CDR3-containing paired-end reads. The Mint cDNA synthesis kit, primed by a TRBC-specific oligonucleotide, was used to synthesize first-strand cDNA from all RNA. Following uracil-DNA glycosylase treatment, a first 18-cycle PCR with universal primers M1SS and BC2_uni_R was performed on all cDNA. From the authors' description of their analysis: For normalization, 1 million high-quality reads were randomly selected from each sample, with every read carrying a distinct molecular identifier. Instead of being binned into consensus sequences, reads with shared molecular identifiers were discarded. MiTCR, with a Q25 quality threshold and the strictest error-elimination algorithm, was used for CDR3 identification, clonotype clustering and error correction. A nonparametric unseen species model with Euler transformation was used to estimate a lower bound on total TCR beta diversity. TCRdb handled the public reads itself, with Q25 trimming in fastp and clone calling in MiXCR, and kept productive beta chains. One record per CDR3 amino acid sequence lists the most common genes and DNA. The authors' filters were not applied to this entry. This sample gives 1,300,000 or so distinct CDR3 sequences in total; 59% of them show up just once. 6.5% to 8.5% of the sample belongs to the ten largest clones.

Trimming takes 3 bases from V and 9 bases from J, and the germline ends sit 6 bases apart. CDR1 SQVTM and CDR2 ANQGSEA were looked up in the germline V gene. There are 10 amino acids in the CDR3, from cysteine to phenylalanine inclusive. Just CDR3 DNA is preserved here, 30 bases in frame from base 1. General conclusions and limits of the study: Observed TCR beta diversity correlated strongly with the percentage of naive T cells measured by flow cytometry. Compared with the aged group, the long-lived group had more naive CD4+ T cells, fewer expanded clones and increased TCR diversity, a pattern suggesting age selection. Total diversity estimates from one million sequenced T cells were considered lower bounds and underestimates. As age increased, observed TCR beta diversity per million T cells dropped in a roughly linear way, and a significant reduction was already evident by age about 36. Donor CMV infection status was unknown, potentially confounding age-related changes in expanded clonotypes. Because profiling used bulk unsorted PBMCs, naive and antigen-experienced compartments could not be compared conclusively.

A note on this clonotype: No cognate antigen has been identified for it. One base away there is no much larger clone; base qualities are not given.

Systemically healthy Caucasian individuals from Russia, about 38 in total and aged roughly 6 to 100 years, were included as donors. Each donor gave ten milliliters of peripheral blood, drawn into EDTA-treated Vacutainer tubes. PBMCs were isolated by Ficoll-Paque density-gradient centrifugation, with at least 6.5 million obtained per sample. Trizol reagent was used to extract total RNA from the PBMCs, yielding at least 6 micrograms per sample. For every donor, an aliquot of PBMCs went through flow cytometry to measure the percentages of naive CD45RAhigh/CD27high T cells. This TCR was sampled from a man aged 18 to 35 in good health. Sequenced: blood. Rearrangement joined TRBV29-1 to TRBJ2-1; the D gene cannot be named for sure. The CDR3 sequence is CSVDAAEQFF. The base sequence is TGCAGCGTTGACGCGGCTGAGCAGTTCTTC.